The 28 T cell receptor beta chains below were found in one sample sequenced in a study of T cells in localized non-small cell lung cancer. Sequencing was performed with immunoSEQ multiplex PCR; in TCRdb, only in-frame clones are kept and a portion is missing. The sample holds roughly 67,000 clones, approximately 84% seen once. This specimen consisted of peripheral blood, obtained before any cancer treatment. The receptors were sampled from a female donor at least 60 years old with stage I lung adenocarcinoma.

This chain links TRBV7-3 with TRBJ1-1; D not resolved. The CDR3 consists of 13 residues. V dropped 5 bases and J dropped 0 bases, with 7 bases sitting between them. CDR1 is SGHTA and CDR2 is FQGTGA in the germline V gene. The CDR3 sequence: CASSPKMNTEAFF. The DNA of the CDR3 is TGTGCCAGCAGCCCCAAGATGAACACTGAAGCTTTCTTT. Variable domain in full (rest from reference TRBV7-3 and TRBJ1-1): GAGVSQTPSNKVTEKGKYVELRCDPISGHTALYWYRQSLGQGPEFLIYFQGTGAADDSGLPNDRFFAVRPEGSVSTLKIQRTERGDSAVYLCASSPKMNTEAFFGQGTRLTVV.

To note about this clone: Mismatch with germline at one junction end may stem from a read error. The chain carries TRBV13 and TRBJ2-7; D is unresolved. The CDR3 has 13 amino acids. CDR1 and CDR2 from the germline V gene are PRHDT and FYEKMQ (reference sequence). The CDR3: CASSLGSSYEQYF. CDR3 nucleotide sequence: TGTGCCAGCAGCCTAGGGTCCTCCTACGAGCAGTACTTC.

The V and J genes are TRBV2 and TRBJ1-1; D perhaps matches TRBD1 (5 bases). CDR1 and CDR2 from the germline V gene are SNHLY and FYNNEI. V lost 8 bases and J 5 bases, leaving 15 bases between the germline ends. The CDR3 is 13 amino acids. Here the CDR3 reads CASGAPRRTEAFF. CDR3 bases: TGTGCCAGCGGGGCCCCTAGGAGGACTGAAGCTTTCTTT.

V gene TRBV5-1 combines with J gene TRBJ1-1; D uncertain. V was pared by 0 bases and J by 1 base, with 25 bases between. Germline lookup yields CDR1 SGHRS and CDR2 YFSETQ. The CDR3 has 20 amino acids. CDR3 coding DNA: TGCGCCAGCAGCTTGGAGGATCGAGGTTCGCGGGGAATCAGGAACACTGAAGCTTTCTTT. This sequence encodes CASSLEDRGSRGIRNTEAFF.

This clone was detected once. The chain joins TRBV11-2 to TRBJ1-1; no firm D call. The CDR3 sequence is 15 residues long. CDR1 is SGHAT, CDR2 FQNNGV, per germline. Trimming took 2 bases from V and 6 from J, leaving 16 bases between them. The CDR3 coding sequence is TGTGCCAGCAGCTTAAACGGAGGTTCTCGGGCTGAAGCTTTCTTT. Amino acids: CASSLNGGSRAEAFF.

This chain joins TRBV4-1 and TRBJ2-2; tentative D call: TRBD2 (6 bases). V lost 7 bases, J lost 1 base, and 13 bases lay in between. The V gene's germline CDR1 is MGHRA and CDR2 YSYEKL. The CDR3 totals 15 residues. DNA of the CDR3: TGCGCCAGCAACCAGGGAGGTGGGAACACCGGGGAGCTGTTTTTT. Translating it yields CASNQGGGNTGELFF.

This clone was detected only once. The CDR3, as DNA: TGTGCCAGCACCACGACTAGCGGATACGAGCAGTACTTC. It codes for CASTTTSGYEQYF. This chain links TRBV6-1 with TRBJ2-7; TRBD2 matches 9 bases. V shed 7 bases and J 4 bases; nucleotides not matched to a gene: 5. The germline CDR1 and CDR2 sequences are MNHNS and SASEGT. The CDR3 loop spans 13 amino acids.

CDR3 sequence (DNA): TGCGCCAGCAGCTTGGTACTAGTTGGTGGTCTTGGGCAGTTCTTC. Its protein product is CASSLVLVGGLGQFF. V usage is TRBV5-1 and J usage is TRBJ2-1; a weak D match, TRBD2 (5 bases). V lost 0 bases to trimming and J lost 12 bases, with 19 bases between them. Germline loops: CDR1 SGHRS, CDR2 YFSETQ. CDR3 length: 15 residues. Drawing the rest from reference TRBV5-1 and TRBJ2-1, the complete variable domain is KAGVTQTPRYLIKTRGQQVTLSCSPISGHRSVSWYQQTPGQGLQFLFEYFSETQRNKGNFPGRFSGRQFSNSRSEMNVSTLELGDSALYLCASSLVLVGGLGQFFGPGTRLTVL.

The chain has TRBV6-1 and TRBJ1-2; TRBD1 aligns across 8 bases. The CDR3 sequence is 15 residues long. Germline V gene data show CDR1 as MNHNS and CDR2 as SASEGT. Unmatched junction bases numbered 13, after V lost 9 bases and J lost 4 bases. The CDR3 reads CASIYDRGIFYGYTF. The CDR3 DNA reads TGTGCCAGTATATACGACAGGGGAATATTCTATGGCTACACCTTC.

The chain uses TRBV5-1 and TRBJ1-1, with a tentative D call TRBD1 (5 bases). Between the trimmed V and J ends, which lost 1 base and 5 bases, there was a span of 12 bases. CDR1 and CDR2 (germline): SGHRS, YFSETQ. This CDR3 spans 14 amino acids. CDR3 DNA sequence: TGCGCCAGCAGCTTGAATCCGGGGGGGACTGAAGCTTTCTTT. This translates into CASSLNPGGTEAFF.

The V gene is TRBV5-1, the J gene TRBJ2-7; 10 bases map to TRBD1. The J segment lost 2 bases and the V segment lost 4 bases, leaving 9 bases of the junction unmatched. The CDR3 contains 16 residues. The V gene's germline CDR1 is SGHRS and CDR2 YFSETQ. The CDR3 DNA is TGCGCCAGCAGCCTAGGGGGGACAGGGGTCCCCTACGAGCAGTACTTC. This codes for CASSLGGTGVPYEQYF.

This clone was seen a single time. V gene TRBV27 combines with J gene TRBJ2-7; 7 bases are a match to TRBD2. The CDR3 extends over 15 amino acids. With V trimmed by 6 bases and J by 3 bases, 11 bases remained unmatched. Germline CDR1 and CDR2: MNHEY and SMNVEV (reference sequence). This CDR3 reads CASSPGGGLGYEQYF. The CDR3 DNA reads as TGTGCCAGCAGCCCGGGCGGCGGACTAGGCTACGAGCAGTACTTC.

The rearrangement uses TRBV11-1 and TRBJ2-1; possibly TRBD2 for D (6 bases). V dropped 1 base and J dropped 2 bases, with 9 bases sitting between them. From germline, CDR1 is SGHAT and CDR2 FQDESV (reference sequence). The CDR3 loop spans 15 amino acids. CDR3 sequence: CASSLVRGTYNEQFF. CDR3 nucleotides: TGTGCCAGCAGCTTAGTTCGCGGGACCTACAATGAGCAGTTCTTC.

In regard to this clone: One end of the junction is discordant with germline, which a read error may explain. The V call is TRBV7-7, the J call TRBJ2-1; TRBD1 matches 8 bases. This CDR3 contains 13 residues. The germline V gene encodes CDR1 SSHAT and CDR2 FNYEAQ (reference sequence). Here the CDR3 DNA reads TGTGCTAGCAGCCGGGACAGGTACAATGAGCAGTTCTTC. Translating gives CASSRDRYNEQFF.

The genes are TRBV10-3 and TRBJ2-7; 9 positions agree with TRBD1. CDR1 is ENHRY, CDR2 SYGVKD, per germline. Trimming at V came to 3 bases and at J to 1 base, leaving 7 bases not matched to a gene. The CDR3 length is 16 residues. CDR3 bases: TGTGCCATCAGTGACCCGACGGGACAGGGTTCCTACGAGCAGTACTTC. Translating gives CAISDPTGQGSYEQYF.

This chain uses TRBV11-2 with TRBJ2-7; 8 bases map to TRBD2. Losses at the gene ends were 5 bases for V and 0 bases for J; bases not matched to a gene: 12. Germline CDR1 is SGHAT and CDR2 is FQNNGV. The CDR3 sequence is 17 residues long. This chain's CDR3 is CASSPSGGLGHSYEQYF. CDR3 coding DNA: TGTGCCAGCAGCCCATCGGGGGGACTAGGACACTCCTACGAGCAGTACTTC.

DNA of the CDR3: TGTGCCAGCAGCCCGTTCGGCGGTAGCTCCTACGAGCAGTACTTC. Residues: CASSPFGGSSYEQYF. This chain links TRBV5-4 with TRBJ2-7; D is unclear. V gave up 4 bases and J gave up 0 bases, with 14 bases separating them. The CDR3 covers 15 residues. Germline values: CDR1 SGHNT, CDR2 YYREEE (reference sequence).

The rearrangement links TRBV15 to TRBJ2-2, with no clear D. The germline V gene has CDR1 LNHNV and CDR2 YYDKDF (reference sequence). V was shortened by 1 base and J by 7 bases, with 16 bases between the two germline ends. The CDR3 sequence is 16 residues long. CDR3 sequence: CATSRVPFTPIGELFF. The CDR3 nucleotides are TGTGCCACCAGCAGAGTACCTTTTACACCGATCGGGGAGCTGTTTTTT.

The chain is built from TRBV6-1 and TRBJ1-1; D unresolved. V shed 6 bases and J shed 1 base, with 12 bases lying between them. The CDR3 sequence is 14 residues long. Germline CDR1 MNHNS, CDR2 SASEGT. The CDR3 DNA follows: TGTGCCAGCAGGGTAGTGGCCCCGAACACTGAAGCTTTCTTT. It translates to CASRVVAPNTEAFF.

The chain uses TRBV6-1 and TRBJ1-1; no clear D gene. Germline V gene sequence: CDR1 MNHNS, CDR2 SASEGT. Deletions cut 10 bases from V and 3 bases from J, with 9 bases between. This CDR3 contains 11 residues. DNA for the CDR3: TGTGCCACGGGCGGGCACACTGAAGCTTTCTTT. Translated, it gives CATGGHTEAFF.

In DNA, the CDR3 is TGTGCCAGCAGCTGGGACAGACCGGAGACCCAGTACTTC. This sequence encodes CASSWDRPETQYF. The rearrangement joins TRBV7-2 to TRBJ2-5, with 7 bases that match TRBD1. J gave up 5 bases and V 4 bases, and 4 bases lay outside the gene matches. The CDR3 extends over 13 amino acids. Germline V CDR1 and CDR2: SGHTA, FQGNSA. The full variable domain, in which reference TRBV7-2 and TRBJ2-5 provide the parts outside the CDR3, is GAGVSQSPSNKVTEKGKDVELRCDPISGHTALYWYRQSLGQGLEFLIYFQGNSAPDKSGLPSDRFSAERTGGSVSTLTIQRTQQEDSAVYLCASSWDRPETQYFGPGTRLLVL.

This sequence joins TRBV4-2 and TRBJ2-7; D is possibly TRBD1 (6 bases). The CDR3 length is 18 residues. Germline loops: CDR1 LGHNA, CDR2 YNFKEQ. The V end was cut by 0 bases, the J end by 6 bases, with 24 bases between. The CDR3 region has the DNA TGTGCCAGCAGCCAAGAAGGACAGAAGTCTCACTATCTCCGCGAGCAGTACTTC. This codes for CASSQEGQKSHYLREQYF.

This chain links TRBV27 with TRBJ1-1, with D possibly being TRBD1 (5 bases). The CDR3 consists of 17 residues. Trimming left V 6 bases short and J 1 base short, with 21 bases between. The germline CDR1 and CDR2 sequences are MNHEY and SMNVEV (reference sequence). The CDR3 bases are TGTGCCAGCAGCCCCGGCGCAGGGCAAGATACGAACACTGAAGCTTTCTTT. It yields the protein CASSPGAGQDTNTEAFF.

The chain couples TRBV6-1 to TRBJ2-2; 12 nucleotides match TRBD1. With 4 bases clipped from V and 4 bases from J, the junction kept 10 bases outside the gene matches. Per germline, CDR1 MNHNS and CDR2 SASEGT. This CDR3 has 18 residues. CDR3 amino acids: CASSGAGQGARSTGELFF. The DNA for the CDR3 is TGTGCCAGCAGTGGTGCGGGACAGGGGGCTAGAAGCACCGGGGAGCTGTTTTTT.

This clone was seen only a few times. The chain combines TRBV19 with TRBJ1-5, with a tentative D call TRBD1 (5 bases). Germline values: CDR1 LNHDA, CDR2 SQIVND (reference sequence). The CDR3 is 17 amino acids. Deletions cut 4 bases from V and 0 bases from J, with 16 bases between. The CDR3 coding sequence is TGTGCCAGTAGTACCACATCAGGAGGGGTTAGCAATCAGCCCCAGCATTTT. This encodes CASSTTSGGVSNQPQHF.

The chain recombines TRBV6-5 with TRBJ2-3; D is unclear. V was trimmed by 6 bases and J by 2 bases, leaving 9 bases between them. Germline V gene lookup returns CDR1 MNHEY and CDR2 SVGAGI. The length of the CDR3 is 13 residues. As DNA, the CDR3 is TGTGCCAGCAGCCGAAAAGACACAGATACGCAGTATTTT. It yields the protein CASSRKDTDTQYF.

The chain links TRBV29-1 to TRBJ2-4, with D maybe TRBD2 (5 bases). The germline gives CDR1 SQVTM, CDR2 ANQGSEA. The CDR3 loop spans 14 amino acids. The V and J ends lost 7 bases and 1 base respectively, with 14 bases between them. CDR3 coding DNA: TGCAGCGCTACCGAACCGGGGGCCAAAAACATTCAGTACTTC. Protein: CSATEPGAKNIQYF.

This clone was counted a single time. This chain links TRBV18 with TRBJ2-7; no firm D call. The CDR3 is 14 amino acids. Trimming pared 2 bases from V and 4 bases from J, leaving 12 bases between. Germline-derived CDR1 and CDR2 are KGHSH and LQKENI. The CDR3 DNA sequence: TGTGCCAGCTCACCAAGCATGGGATCGTACGAGCAGTACTTC. Its translation is CASSPSMGSYEQYF. Together with reference TRBV18 and TRBJ2-7, the CDR3 gives the full variable domain: NAGVMQNPRHLVRRRGQEARLRCSPMKGHSHVYWYRQLPEEGLKFMVYLQKENIIDESGMPKERFSAEFPKEGPSILRIQQVVRGDSAAYFCASSPSMGSYEQYFGPGTRLTVT.